This is a list of T cell receptor beta chains from one sample in a study of T cell responses to AZD1222 COVID-19 vaccine. The data were produced by immunoSEQ multiplex PCR, yet TCRdb's version contains in-frame clones alone and is incomplete. The table has around 94,000 clones, about 88% seen once. Sequences were derived from peripheral blood, sampled on day 0 of AZD1222 vaccination. The receptors derive from an adult in good health. Each CDR3 is given with its conserved first and last residue. D genes are given only for firm matches. Clone size appears in some rows only: once, few, many, or a class for an expanded clone.

J gene	clone size	D gene	V gene	CDR3 DNA	CDR3 protein
TRBJ1-5	.	.	TRBV7-9	TGTGCCAGCAGCGGGGGCCGCGGACAGCCCCAGCATTTT	CASSGGRGQPQHF
TRBJ1-3	.	TRBD1	TRBV9	TGTGCCAGCAGCGTCGACAGGGGGAACTCTGGAAACACCATATATTTT	CASSVDRGNSGNTIYF
TRBJ2-2	.	.	TRBV21-1	TGTGCCAGCAGCAAAGCCCTGGGGCGGGGTAACACCGGGGAGCTGTTTTTT	CASSKALGRGNTGELFF
TRBJ1-1	.	.	TRBV28	TGTGCCAGCAGCCCCCGGTACTACCGGGGCCAAACAAACACTGAAGCTTTCTTT	CASSPRYYRGQTNTEAFF
TRBJ1-3	.	TRBD1	TRBV30	TGTGCCTGGAGTGTAAAGGGGGCCTCTGGAAACACCATATATTTT	CAWSVKGASGNTIYF
TRBJ2-5	.	.	TRBV4-3	TGCGCCAGCAGCCAAGAGGCGGGTTACCAAGAGACCCAGTACTTC	CASSQEAGYQETQYF
TRBJ2-1	.	TRBD1	TRBV14	TGTGCCAGCAGCTATCCTCCGAGGACAGGCCTCAATGAGCAGTTCTTC	CASSYPPRTGLNEQFF
TRBJ1-2	few	TRBD1	TRBV5-1	TGCGCCAGCAGCTTCGAGGACGGGACAGGGGACGGCTACACCTTC	CASSFEDGTGDGYTF
TRBJ1-2	once	TRBD1	TRBV7-2	TGTGCCAGCAGCCCCAGGGGGCTAAACTATGGCTACACCTTC	CASSPRGLNYGYTF
TRBJ1-1	.	.	TRBV28	TGTGCCAGCAGTTCTCCAGGAGGGGACACTGAAGCTTTCTTT	CASSSPGGDTEAFF
TRBJ1-6	.	TRBD1	TRBV9	TGTGCCAGCAGCGTATCCGACAGGGGGCTCTCACCCCTCCACTTT	CASSVSDRGLSPLHF
TRBJ1-2	.	TRBD1	TRBV5-6	TGTGCCAGCAGCCCCAGGGGGGGGCTTAACTATGGCTACACCTTC	CASSPRGGLNYGYTF
TRBJ1-1	.	TRBD1	TRBV6-1	TGTGCCAGCAGTGATCGGGGACAGGGGTCTTCCGTTTTCTTT	CASSDRGQGSSVFF